These T cell receptor beta chains were read from a single sample in a study of blood T cell repertoires in COVID-19. TCRdb's table, derived via immunoSEQ multiplex PCR, lists solely in-frame clones and lacks some. Altogether hundreds of thousands of clones are present, more than 75% being singletons, with the ten largest covering approximately 3%. Sequenced: PBMCs or T cells enriched from blood (not recorded which). The receptors were gathered from a woman in her 30s who had recovered from COVID-19. Both conserved end residues are part of each CDR3. Each record gives: V gene, J gene, clone size, D gene, CDR3 protein, CDR3 DNA. A D gene is named only where the DNA matches it firmly. Clone size is not always given. Where it is, it says once, few, many or a class for expanded clones.

v_gene: TRBV4-1; j_gene: TRBJ2-1; abundance: NA; d_gene: TRBD2; CDR3aa: CASSQELAVGNEQFF; CDR3nt: TGCGCCAGCAGCCAAGAACTAGCGGTAGGCAATGAGCAGTTCTTC
v_gene: TRBV24-1; j_gene: TRBJ2-3; abundance: NA; d_gene: NA; CDR3aa: CATSGWRTTDTQYF; CDR3nt: TGTGCCACCAGTGGATGGAGAACCACAGATACGCAGTATTTT
v_gene: TRBV6-6; j_gene: TRBJ1-2; abundance: NA; d_gene: TRBD1; CDR3aa: CASSSGQGLTYGYTF; CDR3nt: TGTGCCAGCAGTTCTGGACAGGGGTTGACCTATGGCTACACCTTC
v_gene: TRBV5-1; j_gene: TRBJ2-1; abundance: NA; d_gene: TRBD2; CDR3aa: CASSLGLAGDEQFF; CDR3nt: TGCGCCAGCAGCTTGGGGCTAGCGGGAGATGAGCAGTTCTTC
v_gene: TRBV3-1/TRBV3-2; j_gene: TRBJ1-2; abundance: NA; d_gene: NA; CDR3aa: CASSRRQEGYGYTF; CDR3nt: TGTGCCAGCAGCCGCCGACAAGAGGGCTATGGCTACACCTTC
v_gene: TRBV6-5; j_gene: TRBJ1-6; abundance: NA; d_gene: TRBD1; CDR3aa: CASRQGNSPLHF; CDR3nt: TGTGCCAGTCGACAGGGGAATTCACCCCTCCACTTT
v_gene: TRBV21-1; j_gene: TRBJ2-5; abundance: NA; d_gene: NA; CDR3aa: CASSTRTGFEGETQYF; CDR3nt: TGTGCCAGCAGCACCAGGACAGGGTTCGAAGGGGAGACCCAGTACTTC
v_gene: TRBV10-3; j_gene: TRBJ2-7; abundance: NA; d_gene: NA; CDR3aa: CAISTGTLTYEQYF; CDR3nt: TGTGCCATCAGCACCGGGACACTTACCTACGAGCAGTACTTC
v_gene: TRBV9; j_gene: TRBJ1-5; abundance: NA; d_gene: NA; CDR3aa: CASSVASNQPQHF; CDR3nt: TGTGCCAGCAGCGTAGCAAGCAATCAGCCCCAGCATTTT
v_gene: TRBV11-2; j_gene: TRBJ1-4; abundance: NA; d_gene: TRBD1; CDR3aa: CASGYRGEKLFF; CDR3nt: TGTGCCAGCGGTTACAGGGGGGAAAAACTGTTTTTT
v_gene: TRBV19; j_gene: TRBJ1-1; abundance: NA; d_gene: NA; CDR3aa: CASSIIRGEAFF; CDR3nt: TGTGCCAGTAGTATAATCCGGGGTGAAGCTTTCTTT
v_gene: TRBV18; j_gene: TRBJ1-5; abundance: NA; d_gene: TRBD1; CDR3aa: CASSPGTGNQPQHF; CDR3nt: TGTGCCAGCTCACCCGGGACAGGGAATCAGCCCCAGCATTTT
v_gene: TRBV7-2; j_gene: TRBJ2-3; abundance: NA; d_gene: NA; CDR3aa: CASSSSLPSTGTDTQYF; CDR3nt: TGTGCCAGCAGCTCCTCGCTTCCTAGTACGGGCACAGATACGCAGTATTTT
v_gene: TRBV2; j_gene: TRBJ1-1; abundance: few; d_gene: TRBD1; CDR3aa: CASSGQGGMNTEAFF; CDR3nt: TGTGCCAGCAGTGGTCAGGGGGGTATGAACACTGAAGCTTTCTTT
v_gene: TRBV6-5; j_gene: TRBJ1-2; abundance: NA; d_gene: NA; CDR3aa: CASSRSGRGNYGYTF; CDR3nt: TGTGCCAGCAGTCGCTCCGGACGGGGAAACTATGGCTACACCTTC
v_gene: TRBV4-1; j_gene: TRBJ1-2; abundance: NA; d_gene: TRBD1; CDR3aa: CASSQTGQARIEGYTF; CDR3nt: TGCGCCAGCAGCCAAACGGGACAGGCACGGATTGAGGGCTACACCTTC
v_gene: TRBV7-9; j_gene: TRBJ2-7; abundance: NA; d_gene: TRBD1; CDR3aa: CASSLEGTGWTEQYF; CDR3nt: TGTGCCAGCAGCTTAGAAGGGACAGGGTGGACCGAGCAGTACTTC
v_gene: TRBV7-9; j_gene: TRBJ1-1; abundance: NA; d_gene: NA; CDR3aa: CASQPRGGSPEAFF; CDR3nt: TGTGCCAGCCAACCAAGGGGGGGTAGCCCTGAAGCTTTCTTT
v_gene: TRBV18; j_gene: TRBJ2-2; abundance: once; d_gene: TRBD2; CDR3aa: CASSPRASGSHTGELFF; CDR3nt: TGTGCCAGCTCACCACGGGCTAGCGGGAGTCACACCGGGGAGCTGTTTTTT
v_gene: TRBV12-5; j_gene: TRBJ2-3; abundance: once; d_gene: NA; CDR3aa: CASGLSSRADTQYF; CDR3nt: TGTGCTAGTGGTTTATCCAGCAGGGCAGATACGCAGTATTTT
v_gene: TRBV5-6; j_gene: TRBJ2-2; abundance: NA; d_gene: NA; CDR3aa: CASSPTQDGELFF; CDR3nt: TGTGCCAGCAGCCCTACCCAGGACGGGGAGCTGTTTTTT
v_gene: TRBV12-5; j_gene: TRBJ1-2; abundance: NA; d_gene: TRBD1; CDR3aa: CASGFLGTDYGYTF; CDR3nt: TGTGCTAGTGGTTTCCTCGGGACAGACTATGGCTACACCTTC
v_gene: TRBV30; j_gene: TRBJ1-1; abundance: NA; d_gene: TRBD1; CDR3aa: CAADRGLNTEAFF; CDR3nt: TGTGCCGCGGACAGGGGGCTGAACACTGAAGCTTTCTTT
v_gene: TRBV29-1; j_gene: TRBJ1-2; abundance: NA; d_gene: NA; CDR3aa: CSARTGNNYGYTF; CDR3nt: TGCAGCGCTAGAACAGGCAATAACTATGGCTACACCTTC
v_gene: TRBV28; j_gene: TRBJ2-2; abundance: NA; d_gene: NA; CDR3aa: CASSLGGSLSTGELFF; CDR3nt: TGTGCCAGCAGTTTAGGTGGTAGCTTGAGCACCGGGGAGCTGTTTTTT
v_gene: TRBV7-2; j_gene: TRBJ2-1; abundance: NA; d_gene: TRBD2; CDR3aa: CASSIHGLAGGNEQFF; CDR3nt: TGTGCCAGCAGCATACACGGCCTAGCGGGGGGCAATGAGCAGTTCTTC
v_gene: TRBV28; j_gene: TRBJ1-5; abundance: NA; d_gene: TRBD1; CDR3aa: CASTKGQGVQPQHF; CDR3nt: TGTGCCAGCACCAAGGGACAGGGCGTTCAGCCCCAGCATTTT
v_gene: TRBV6-1; j_gene: TRBJ1-1; abundance: NA; d_gene: TRBD1; CDR3aa: CASSEWGTEATEAFF; CDR3nt: TGTGCCAGCAGTGAATGGGGGACAGAGGCCACTGAAGCTTTCTTT